This paragraph covers one T cell receptor beta chain sequence. Its antigen is unidentified. The data are from a study of CD8 T cells in ankylosing spondylitis. Broader study findings: Seemingly characteristic of ankylosing spondylitis blood was a TCR beta motif consisting of eight highly homologous variants.

Per the germline V gene, CDR1 is MNHNS and CDR2 is SASEGT. J was trimmed by 8 bases and V by 6 bases; bases with no gene match: 5. There are 14 residues in the CDR3. TCRdb ran MiXCR on the 5' RACE reads and lists one entry per CDR3 protein. The profile shows more than 650,000 distinct CDR3 sequences, approximately 10% of them singletons. The genes are TRBV6-1 and TRBJ1-6; TRBD1 matches 9 bases. The sample consisted of blood, either unsorted or a sorted T cell fraction (not recorded which). The TCR originated in a male donor with ankylosing spondylitis. The CDR3 sequence is CASSRDRADSPLHF. In nucleotides, the CDR3 is TGTGCCAGCAGCCGGGACAGGGCTGATTCACCCCTCCACTTT.